One and the same sample provided the 3 T cell receptor beta chains below, sequenced in a study of T-cell memory formation after mild COVID-19. TCRdb reprocessed the 5' RACE reads with MiXCR, giving one entry per CDR3 protein. This sample has 100,000 to 150,000 distinct CDR3 sequences, with roughly 6.2% found just once. The sequenced sample was PBMCs or a T cell subset sorted from them (not recorded which). These receptors came from an adult woman who had mild COVID-19 (a few samples of this study predate the infection). Cell type and time point are not known.

J is TRBJ2-3 and V is TRBV10-3; D tentatively fits TRBD1 or TRBD2 (5 bases each). Trimming took off 3 bases at V and 6 bases at J, with 16 bases between the two ends. This CDR3 contains 15 residues. Germline loops: CDR1 ENHRY, CDR2 SYGVKD. CDR3 region: CAISEGTGKTDTQYF. CDR3 DNA: TGTGCCATCAGTGAAGGGACCGGAAAAACCGATACGCAGTATTTT.

The sample holds a few counts of this clonotype. The chain carries TRBV5-1 and TRBJ2-1, with 7 bases lining up with TRBD1. V shed 3 bases, J shed 7 bases, and the junction held 4 bases outside the gene matches. CDR3 length: 13 residues. The germline V gene encodes CDR1 SGHRS and CDR2 YFSETQ. In nucleotides, the CDR3 is TGCGCCAGCAGCTCACCACAGGGGAATGAGCAGTTCTTC. This codes for CASSSPQGNEQFF. Drawing the rest from reference TRBV5-1 and TRBJ2-1, the complete variable domain is KAGVTQTPRYLIKTRGQQVTLSCSPISGHRSVSWYQQTPGQGLQFLFEYFSETQRNKGNFPGRFSGRQFSNSRSEMNVSTLELGDSALYLCASSSPQGNEQFFGPGTRLTVL.

This clonotype occurred many times. V is TRBV12-3 or TRBV12-4 and J is TRBJ2-2; 7 bases fit TRBD2. V lost 3 bases and J lost 5; bases outside the gene matches: 12. This CDR3 spans 17 amino acids. The CDR3 DNA sequence: TGTGCCAGCAGTTTCCGGGGGGTCTCGCGAGGGACCGGGGAGCTGTTTTTT. This gives the protein CASSFRGVSRGTGELFF.